This is a list of T cell receptor beta chains from one sample in a study of blood T cell repertoires in COVID-19. Generated by immunoSEQ multiplex PCR, the TCRdb table keeps only in-frame clones and is missing some. The sample gives fewer than 300,000 clones, roughly 90% of which show up once; more than 0.95% is in the top ten. Sequencing input: PBMCs or T cells enriched from blood (not recorded which). All receptors derive from a woman in her twenties or thirties who had recovered from COVID-19. Each CDR3 is given with its conserved first and last residue. Size is stated for part of the rows, as once, few or many counts, or as a class when the clone is expanded.

V	size	J	CDR3
TRBV28	-	TRBJ2-1	CASTLPPTGFEQFF
TRBV19	-	TRBJ1-1	CASSWGQGTEAFF
TRBV6-4	many	TRBJ2-1	CASSPGLAIYEQFF
TRBV7-9	-	TRBJ1-2	CASSLDRYLGYTF
TRBV4-1	-	TRBJ1-6	CASSQESGPAGSPLHF
TRBV7-9	-	TRBJ1-1	CASSLRQEGTEAFF
TRBV7-9	-	TRBJ2-2	CASSLGAFDSGELFF
TRBV11-3	-	TRBJ2-3	CASSEGQGTDTQYF
TRBV5-1	-	TRBJ1-2	CASSQGTGVYGYTF
TRBV15	-	TRBJ2-2	CATSRDLTGAGELFF
TRBV7-2	-	TRBJ1-2	CASRSQQGNYGYTF
TRBV7-2	-	TRBJ2-7	CASSDGSIRREQYF
TRBV18	-	TRBJ1-3	CASSPPLGASGNTIYF
TRBV7-9	few	TRBJ2-2	CASSTWTVTNTGELFF
TRBV7-6	-	TRBJ2-5	CASSLEVNRGRETQYF
TRBV28	-	TRBJ1-3	CASSLGQGGNTIYF
TRBV5-5	-	TRBJ2-7	CASRDTSGASYEQYF
TRBV24-1	-	TRBJ2-1	CATSDRWVAGEASEQFF
TRBV7-3	-	TRBJ2-7	CASSLNFFHRDRGPYEQYF
TRBV7-3	once	TRBJ2-7	CASSLKGGGEQYF
TRBV30	once	TRBJ2-7	CAWSVQGYEQYF
TRBV29-1	-	TRBJ2-7	CSVFSPGTGFNEQYF
TRBV28	-	TRBJ2-3	CASSPPTVSSTDTQYF
TRBV9	-	TRBJ2-1	CASSVKAPTSYNEQFF
TRBV3-1/TRBV3-2	-	TRBJ2-3	CASSQTSGSTDTQYF
TRBV9	-	TRBJ2-3	CASSLRDSGAGGTQYF
TRBV28	-	TRBJ2-2	CASRGLAGLSGELFF
TRBV6-5	-	TRBJ2-1	CASSRDGPYNEQFF
TRBV7-2	-	TRBJ1-2	CASSFEGTGHGYTF
TRBV6-5	once	TRBJ1-5	CASTRDTNQPQHF
TRBV2	once	TRBJ1-1	CASSEQAMNTEAFF
TRBV4-3	-	TRBJ2-1	CASSQDWLVVNEQFF
TRBV28	-	TRBJ1-6	CASSRPRGQFNSPLHF
TRBV5-6	-	TRBJ2-5	CASSLKAGGQETQYF
TRBV4-1	-	TRBJ2-7	CASSPGFHEQYF
TRBV6-2/TRBV6-3	-	TRBJ1-2	CASSGQGAFQTF
TRBV4-3	-	TRBJ2-7	CASSQVWDGTGAYEQYF
TRBV5-1	-	TRBJ2-1	CASSSTLAGTLFF
TRBV7-8	-	TRBJ2-5	CASSGGTQETQYF
TRBV30	-	TRBJ1-4	CAWTSQGASEKLFF